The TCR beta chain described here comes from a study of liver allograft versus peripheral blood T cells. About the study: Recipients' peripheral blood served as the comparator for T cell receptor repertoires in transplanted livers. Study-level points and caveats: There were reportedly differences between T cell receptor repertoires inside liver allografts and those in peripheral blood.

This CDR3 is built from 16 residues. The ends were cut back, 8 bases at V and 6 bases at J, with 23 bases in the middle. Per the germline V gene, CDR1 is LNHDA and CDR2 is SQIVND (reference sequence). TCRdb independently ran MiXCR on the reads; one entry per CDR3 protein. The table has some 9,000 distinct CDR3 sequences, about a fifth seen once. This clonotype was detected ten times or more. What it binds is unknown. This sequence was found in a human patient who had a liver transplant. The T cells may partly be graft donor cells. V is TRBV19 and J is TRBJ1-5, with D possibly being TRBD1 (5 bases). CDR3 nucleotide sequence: TGTGCCAGTCATGTGGGGGGAGGGGCGCGGATTCAGCCCCAGCATTTT. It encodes CASHVGGGARIQPQHF.